The TCR beta chain described here comes from a study of resident and recirculating memory T cells in vitiligo. Germline assignment: CDR1 SGHTS and CDR2 YDEGEE. Trimming removed 0 bases from V and 4 bases from J, with 9 bases in between. The CDR3 runs 14 residues. Sequencing was performed with immunoSEQ multiplex PCR; in TCRdb, only in-frame clones are kept and a portion is missing. Of around 78,000 clones listed, around 92% are singletons. Sequencing input: blood. V gene TRBV5-8 combines with J gene TRBJ2-3; a possible D gene is TRBD2 (5 bases). The clonotype was recovered from a male donor with vitiligo. The CDR3 region is CASSLGSDADTQYF. DNA for the CDR3: TGTGCCAGCAGCTTGGGTAGCGACGCAGATACGCAGTATTTT.